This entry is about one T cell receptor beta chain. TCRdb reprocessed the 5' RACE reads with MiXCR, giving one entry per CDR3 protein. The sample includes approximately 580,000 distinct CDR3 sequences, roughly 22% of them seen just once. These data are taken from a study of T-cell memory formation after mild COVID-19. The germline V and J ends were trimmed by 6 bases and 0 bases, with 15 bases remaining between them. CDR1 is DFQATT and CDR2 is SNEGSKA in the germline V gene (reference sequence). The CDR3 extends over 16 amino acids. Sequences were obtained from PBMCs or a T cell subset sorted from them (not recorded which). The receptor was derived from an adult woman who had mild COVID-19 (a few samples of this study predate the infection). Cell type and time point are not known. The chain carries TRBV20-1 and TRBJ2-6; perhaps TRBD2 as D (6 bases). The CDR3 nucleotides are TGCAGTGCCCGGGACTGGCTCGCCTCTGGGGCCAACGTCCTGACTTTC. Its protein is CSARDWLASGANVLTF.